Below, 14 T cell receptor beta chains from the same sample are listed, as sequenced in a study of blood T cell repertoires in COVID-19. Using immunoSEQ multiplex PCR, the repertoire was profiled, and TCRdb retains in-frame clones only, with some absent. The sample consists of around 110,000 clones, roughly 80% of them appearing once. The sequenced sample was peripheral blood. The receptors were sampled from a young man with acute or convalescent COVID-19.

V usage is TRBV27 and J usage is TRBJ2-7, with 8 bases matching TRBD1. CDR1 MNHEY and CDR2 SMNVEV come from the germline V gene (reference sequence). This CDR3 comprises 16 residues. Trimming at V came to 5 bases and at J to 0 bases, leaving 9 bases not matched to a gene. CDR3 DNA: TGTGCCAGCAGTCCCCAGGGACAGGTTCTCTCCTACGAGCAGTACTTC. Protein: CASSPQGQVLSYEQYF.

The chain links TRBV11-2 to TRBJ2-3, with TRBD1 matching over 9 bases. The V segment lost 6 bases and the J segment 14 bases; nucleotides outside the gene matches: 12. Germline lookup yields CDR1 SGHAT and CDR2 FQNNGV. The CDR3 has 13 residues. CDR3 loop: CASREGAGTGLYF. CDR3 DNA: TGTGCCAGCAGAGAGGGGGCCGGGACAGGGCTGTATTTT.

The rearrangement joins TRBV18 to TRBJ1-4; 11 bases match TRBD1. The CDR3 loop spans 15 amino acids. The V segment lost 6 bases and the J segment 13 bases; nucleotides outside the gene matches: 13. Germline loops: CDR1 KGHSH, CDR2 LQKENI. The CDR3 loop is CASSPGTGGFIRLFF. As DNA, the CDR3 is TGTGCCAGCTCCCCCGGGACAGGGGGTTTTATTCGACTGTTTTTT.

This clone has just one count. The rearrangement links TRBV6-1 to TRBJ2-7, with a possible D match to TRBD1 (5 bases). The CDR3 covers 13 residues. Trimming stripped 1 base from V and 3 bases from J, with 7 bases between. The germline V gene has CDR1 MNHNS and CDR2 SASEGT. CDR3 bases: TGTGCCAGCAGTGAAGGACAGCACTACGAGCAGTACGTC. Its protein is CASSEGQHYEQYV.

This chain links TRBV7-2 with TRBJ1-5, with 8 positions matching TRBD1. CDR1 SGHTA and CDR2 FQGNSA come from the germline V gene. The J segment lost 7 bases and the V segment lost 5 bases, leaving 4 bases of the junction unmatched. The CDR3 length is 13 residues. This CDR3 reads CASSRNRGQPQHF. CDR3 nucleotide sequence: TGTGCCAGCAGCAGAAACAGGGGGCAGCCCCAGCATTTT.

The rearrangement joins TRBV4-1 to TRBJ2-7; 7 bases agree with TRBD1. CDR1 MGHRA and CDR2 YSYEKL come from the germline V gene. V lost 0 bases to trimming and J lost 4 bases; unmatched junction nucleotides: 18. The CDR3 length is 19 residues. This CDR3 is CASSQDLSSRAGGGYEQYF. For the CDR3, the DNA is TGCGCCAGCAGCCAAGATTTGAGCTCGCGGGCAGGGGGTGGGTACGAGCAGTACTTC.

V usage is TRBV6-5 and J usage is TRBJ1-5, with 9 bases lining up with TRBD1. The CDR3 contains 14 residues. With V trimmed by 6 bases and J by 7 bases, 7 bases remained unmatched. The germline V gene has CDR1 MNHEY and CDR2 SVGAGI. CDR3 coding DNA: TGTGCCAGCAGGGGACAGGGTGGGGGACAGCCCCAGCATTTT. Protein product: CASRGQGGGQPQHF.

The V and J genes are TRBV30 and TRBJ2-3; TRBD1 matches at 9 bases. Germline V lookup: CDR1 GTSNPN, CDR2 SVGIG (reference sequence). J gave up 14 bases and V 1 base, and 4 bases lay outside the gene matches. CDR3 size: 11 residues. CDR3 bases: TGTGCCTGGAGTGCCGGGACAGGGAGGTATTTT. Translating it yields CAWSAGTGRYF.

The chain carries TRBV27 and TRBJ1-3; D is perhaps TRBD1 (6 bases). Germline V CDR1 and CDR2: MNHEY, SMNVEV (reference sequence). The ends were cut back, 2 bases at V and 4 bases at J, with 18 bases in the middle. There are 17 residues in the CDR3. CDR3 region: CASSLGQLVVSGNTIYF. CDR3 DNA sequence: TGTGCCAGCAGTTTAGGACAGTTGGTAGTCTCCGGAAACACCATATATTTT.

J is TRBJ1-5 and V is TRBV3-1 (or the pseudogene TRBV3-2), with a weak D call TRBD1 (6 bases). Trimming took off 2 bases at V and 3 bases at J, with 8 bases between the two ends. CDR3 length: 14 amino acids. Germline values: CDR1 LGHDT, CDR2 YNNKEL (reference sequence). CDR3 residues: CASSQTGTNQPQHF. In DNA form, the CDR3 reads TGTGCCAGCAGCCAAACAGGGACCAATCAGCCCCAGCATTTT.

The sample holds a few counts of this clone. The chain joins TRBV29-1 to TRBJ1-2, with TRBD1 matching 9 bases. Germline V lookup: CDR1 SQVTM, CDR2 ANQGSEA. This CDR3 is 11 amino acids long. Trimming removed 7 bases from V and 8 bases from J; junction bases left unmatched: 5. The CDR3 sequence is CSAGQGIGYTF. The CDR3 DNA sequence: TGCAGCGCCGGACAGGGGATCGGCTACACCTTC.

V is TRBV5-5 and J is TRBJ1-2; 9 bases align to TRBD1. Germline-derived CDR1 and CDR2 are SGHKS and YYEKEE (reference sequence). This CDR3 spans 13 amino acids. Losses at the gene ends were 2 bases for V and 12 bases for J; bases not matched to a gene: 8. The CDR3 spells CASSLGTGQIHTF. CDR3 sequence (DNA): TGTGCCAGCAGCTTAGGGACAGGGCAAATCCACACCTTC.

The J gene is TRBJ1-2, the V gene TRBV25-1; D possibly corresponds to TRBD1 (6 bases). V gave up 3 bases and J gave up 4 bases, with 18 bases separating them. CDR3 length: 16 amino acids. The V gene's germline CDR1 is MGHDK and CDR2 SYGVNS. The CDR3: CASSDTAVDRLYGYTF. DNA for the CDR3: TGTGCCAGCAGTGACACCGCGGTAGACAGGCTCTATGGCTACACCTTC.

This sequence joins TRBV5-1 and TRBJ1-6, with TRBD1 matching 9 bases. Trimming at V came to 3 bases and at J to 10 bases, leaving 8 bases not matched to a gene. Germline CDR1 SGHRS, CDR2 YFSETQ. This CDR3 spans 15 amino acids. CDR3 in DNA: TGCGCCAGCAGCTATCGGGACAGGGAGAACTCACCCCTCCACTTT. The encoded protein is CASSYRDRENSPLHF.